A selection of T cell receptor beta chains follows, all from one sample in a study of shared clonotypes between healthy human individuals. Here immunoSEQ multiplex PCR was the method, and the copy in TCRdb shows in-frame clones only, minus some. This sample has 950,000 to 1,100,000 clones; around four fifths occur once, and the top ten carry approximately 1.3%. The sequenced sample consisted of memory CD4+ T cells sorted from blood. The receptor set was obtained from a young man in good health. Both conserved end residues are part of each CDR3. D genes are given only for firm matches. Where a row states a size, it is once, few, many or the class of an expanded clone; other rows omit it.

D	size	length	V	J	CDR3	DNA
NA	NA	15	TRBV27	TRBJ2-7	CASSLSWGSGYEQYF	TGTGCCAGCAGTTTATCCTGGGGCAGTGGATACGAGCAGTACTTC
NA	NA	16	TRBV19	TRBJ1-2	CASSAPLSIEDYGYTF	TGTGCCAGTAGTGCCCCCCTTTCCATCGAGGACTATGGCTACACCTTC
NA	NA	11	TRBV10-1	TRBJ2-7	CASSGGYEQYF	TGCGCCAGCAGTGGGGGCTACGAGCAGTACTTC
NA	NA	11	TRBV6-1	TRBJ2-5	CASKEWEAQYF	TGTGCCAGCAAAGAATGGGAGGCCCAGTACTTC
NA	NA	17	TRBV19	TRBJ1-5	CASTNSPGHRGNQPQHF	TGTGCCAGTACCAATAGTCCGGGACATAGAGGGAATCAGCCCCAGCATTTT
NA	NA	13	TRBV2	TRBJ2-1	CASSGWQNNEQFF	TGTGCCAGCAGTGGCTGGCAGAACAATGAGCAGTTCTTC
TRBD1	NA	15	TRBV5-1	TRBJ2-5	CASRPLTGGVETQYF	TGCGCCAGCAGGCCACTGACAGGGGGCGTAGAGACCCAGTACTTC
NA	NA	15	TRBV19	TRBJ2-2	CASSIMSGSTGELFF	TGTGCCAGTAGTATAATGTCGGGGAGCACCGGGGAGCTGTTTTTT
NA	NA	15	TRBV5-4	TRBJ1-1	CASSLGGGQNTEAFF	TGTGCCAGCAGCTTGGGTGGAGGCCAGAACACTGAAGCTTTCTTT
NA	NA	14	TRBV5-1	TRBJ1-2	CASSLDVNNYGYTF	TGCGCCAGCAGCTTGGATGTCAATAACTATGGCTACACCTTC
NA	NA	15	TRBV2	TRBJ1-4	CASSERTVTNEKLFF	TGTGCCAGCAGTGAAAGGACAGTAACTAATGAAAAACTGTTTTTT
NA	NA	14	TRBV7-9	TRBJ1-1	CASSANTDNTEAFF	TGTGCCAGCAGCGCCAATACCGATAACACTGAAGCTTTCTTT
NA	many	14	TRBV19	TRBJ2-4	CASSIGLAKNIQYF	TGTGCCAGTAGTATCGGCCTAGCCAAAAACATTCAGTACTTC
NA	NA	14	TRBV7-2	TRBJ1-6	CASMRGGFNSPLHF	TGTGCCAGCATGAGGGGTGGATTTAATTCACCCCTCCACTTT
NA	NA	13	TRBV14	TRBJ2-2	CASSRHESGELFF	TGTGCCAGCAGCCGACATGAATCCGGGGAGCTGTTTTTT
TRBD1	NA	12	TRBV7-9	TRBJ2-1	CASSQGQGASFF	TGTGCCAGCAGCCAAGGACAGGGGGCTTCGTTCTTC
NA	NA	14	TRBV27	TRBJ1-2	CASSLSKGLYGYTF	TGTGCCAGCAGTTTATCGAAGGGGTTGTATGGCTACACCTTC
NA	NA	15	TRBV5-8	TRBJ1-5	CASSLRTSSNQPQHF	TGTGCCAGCAGCCTAAGAACTTCTAGCAATCAGCCCCAGCATTTT
TRBD1	NA	14	TRBV19	TRBJ2-3	CASSQQDRADTQYF	TGTGCCAGTAGTCAACAGGACAGGGCAGATACGCAGTATTTT
TRBD2	NA	16	TRBV7-2	TRBJ2-1	CASSPPGLAGGGGQFF	TGTGCCAGCAGCCCCCCGGGACTAGCGGGAGGGGGGGGGCAGTTCTTC
NA	NA	15	TRBV5-1	TRBJ2-3	CASRDGGSRTDTQYF	TGCGCCAGCCGAGACGGCGGGTCCCGCACAGATACGCAGTATTTT
TRBD2	once	17	TRBV11-2	TRBJ2-7	CASSSRLAGGVYDEQYF	TGTGCCAGCAGCTCCCGACTAGCGGGAGGCGTTTACGACGAGCAGTACTTC
NA	NA	16	TRBV11-3	TRBJ1-5	CASSSRYGGLAQPQHF	TGTGCCAGCAGCTCCCGTTACGGGGGGCTGGCTCAGCCCCAGCATTTT
NA	NA	12	TRBV9	TRBJ2-5	CASSYREETQYF	TGTGCCAGCAGCTACAGGGAAGAGACCCAGTACTTC
NA	NA	16	TRBV7-3	TRBJ2-2	CASSLLSRANTGELFF	TGTGCCAGCAGCTTATTATCCAGGGCGAACACCGGGGAGCTGTTTTTT
TRBD1	NA	15	TRBV28	TRBJ1-2	CASSSSGGGNYGYTF	TGTGCCAGCAGCTCCTCAGGGGGGGGTAACTATGGCTACACCTTC
NA	once	14	TRBV7-2	TRBJ2-5	CASSLAGGRETQYF	TGTGCCAGCAGCTTAGCGGGGGGGCGAGAGACCCAGTACTTC
NA	few	12	TRBV15	TRBJ2-3	CATSRGEDTQYF	TGTGCCACCAGCAGAGGGGAGGACACGCAGTATTTT
NA	NA	12	TRBV5-6	TRBJ2-1	CASSRSGNEQFF	TGTGCCAGCAGCCGAAGCGGCAATGAGCAGTTCTTC
TRBD1	few	16	TRBV5-6	TRBJ1-6	CASNLGQGRNNSPLHF	TGTGCCAGCAACTTGGGACAGGGGCGAAATAATTCACCCCTCCACTTT
NA	NA	14	TRBV30	TRBJ2-6	CAWSVDSGANVLTF	TGTGCCTGGAGTGTTGACTCTGGGGCCAACGTCCTGACTTTC
NA	NA	14	TRBV11-2	TRBJ2-7	CASRPIQGKGEQYF	TGTGCCAGCAGGCCCATCCAGGGTAAGGGCGAGCAGTACTTC
TRBD1	NA	15	TRBV27	TRBJ1-1	CASRDRAGMNTEAFF	TGTGCCAGCAGGGACAGGGCCGGAATGAACACTGAAGCTTTCTTT
TRBD1	few	13	TRBV25-1	TRBJ2-7	CASSEGQSYEQYF	TGTGCCAGCAGTGAGGGACAGAGCTACGAGCAGTACTTC
NA	NA	12	TRBV10-2	TRBJ1-5	CASISTDQPQHF	TGCGCCAGTATTTCGACAGATCAGCCCCAGCATTTT
TRBD1	NA	15	TRBV5-1	TRBJ1-6	CASSLRDRSDSPLHF	TGCGCCAGCAGCTTGAGGGACAGGTCGGATTCACCCCTCCACTTT
TRBD1	NA	15	TRBV6-5	TRBJ2-7	CASSLGGGSVYEQYF	TGTGCCAGCAGTTTAGGGGGCGGATCTGTCTACGAGCAGTACTTC
NA	NA	15	TRBV5-1	TRBJ2-7	CASSLAGVSSYEQYF	TGCGCCAGCAGCTTGGCAGGGGTAAGCTCCTACGAGCAGTACTTC
TRBD2	NA	19	TRBV9	TRBJ2-2	CASSDHSLAGGIMSGELFF	TGTGCCAGCAGCGACCACTCACTAGCGGGAGGGATTATGTCCGGGGAGCTGTTTTTT
NA	NA	14	TRBV11-2	TRBJ2-7	CASSLEGGIGEQYF	TGTGCCAGCAGCTTAGAAGGCGGGATCGGCGAGCAGTACTTC
TRBD1	NA	16	TRBV10-3	TRBJ1-2	CAISESGQGARYGYTF	TGTGCCATCAGTGAGTCGGGACAGGGGGCTCGCTATGGCTACACCTTC
NA	NA	10	TRBV7-9	TRBJ2-1	CALGNNEQFF	TGTGCCCTCGGAAACAATGAGCAGTTCTTC
TRBD2	NA	16	TRBV7-8	TRBJ2-3	CASSLGRRGGTDTQYF	TGTGCCAGCAGCTTAGGGCGGCGGGGGGGGACAGATACGCAGTATTTT
NA	NA	17	TRBV21-1	TRBJ2-6	CASTTSGRASGANVLTF	TGTGCCAGCACGACTAGCGGGAGGGCCTCTGGGGCCAACGTCCTGACTTTC
NA	NA	14	TRBV4-3	TRBJ2-1	CASSQDPSYNEQFF	TGCGCCAGCAGCCAAGATCCCAGCTACAATGAGCAGTTCTTC
TRBD2	NA	16	TRBV15	TRBJ2-7	CATSRDPLSGSNEQYF	TGTGCCACCAGCAGAGATCCCCTTAGCGGGAGCAACGAGCAGTACTTC
NA	NA	12	TRBV6-6	TRBJ1-3	CASIAPGNTIYF	TGTGCCAGCATAGCCCCAGGAAACACCATATATTTT
NA	NA	16	TRBV19	TRBJ2-1	CASSILSHPTPSEQFF	TGTGCCAGTAGTATCCTTTCCCACCCGACACCTAGTGAGCAGTTCTTC